This is a list of T cell receptor beta chains from one sample in a study of type 1 regulatory T cells. Their specific antigens are unknown. TCRdb reanalysed the reads using MiXCR and keeps one entry per CDR3 protein. The sample holds fewer than 30,000 distinct CDR3 sequences, roughly 72% seen once. The source material was cultured T cells, either the whole culture or a sorted T cell fraction (not recorded which). The source of these receptors is a human donor in good health. Both conserved end residues are part of each CDR3. The size entry is marked missing in some rows and otherwise reads once, few, many or a size class.

v_call,clone_size,j_call,cdr3_aa
TRBV20-1,NA,TRBJ1-5,CSARESGRDVQPQHF
TRBV18,medium-sized,TRBJ2-1,CASSPNRGQYNEQFF
TRBV27,NA,TRBJ1-1,CASSPQQNTEAFF
TRBV6-1,NA,TRBJ2-1,CASSPRDRGNNEQFF
TRBV2,NA,TRBJ2-3,CASKSNPGQGAGDTQYF
TRBV4-3,NA,TRBJ2-5,CASSQDWAGETQYF
TRBV5-4,NA,TRBJ1-3,CASSPSDGNTIYF
TRBV6-2/TRBV6-3,once,TRBJ2-5,CASSSETDLQETQYF
TRBV20-1,NA,TRBJ1-2,CSALPRLNYGYTF
TRBV7-8,once,TRBJ2-7,CASSPREYEQYF
TRBV7-9,NA,TRBJ2-7,CASSLDAGGDEQYF
TRBV3-1,NA,TRBJ1-2,CASSSGQAYGYTF
TRBV19,NA,TRBJ2-1,CASSIRGTGVDNEQFF
TRBV2,NA,TRBJ2-7,CASSAQYRLAGAYEQYF
TRBV7-2,NA,TRBJ2-2,CASSFLSGGRTGELFF
TRBV3-1,NA,TRBJ2-5,CASSHGQGAVQTQYF
TRBV5-1,NA,TRBJ1-1,CASSFLGTENTKAFF
TRBV27,once,TRBJ2-7,CASSPWQVSSYEQYF
TRBV30,NA,TRBJ1-2,CAWSRQADGYTF
TRBV19,NA,TRBJ1-6,CASSIPLGGSHSPLHF
TRBV6-6,NA,TRBJ1-1,CASGVRTGLTEAFF
TRBV15,NA,TRBJ2-3,CATSRGTSDTQYF
TRBV20-1,once,TRBJ2-3,CSARSGQTLRDTQYF
TRBV5-1,NA,TRBJ2-7,CASSSGGGYEQYF
TRBV20-1,once,TRBJ2-5,CSATRAQETQYF
TRBV20-1,NA,TRBJ1-1,CSASRPGVNTEAFF
TRBV3-1,NA,TRBJ1-3,CASSQRDRNTIYF
TRBV20-1,NA,TRBJ2-1,CSAPDPRSSGGAMSSYNEQFF
TRBV7-2,few,TRBJ1-6,CASSVSGVNSPLHF
TRBV6-2/TRBV6-3,NA,TRBJ2-3,CASGLESGTQYF
TRBV18,few,TRBJ2-7,CASSSGTSGYEQYF
TRBV20-1,few,TRBJ2-1,CSARDGRGHNEQFF
TRBV20-1,NA,TRBJ1-2,CSAREQGAAGYTF
TRBV20-1,NA,TRBJ2-1,CSAPTGTSVGNEQFF
TRBV29-1,NA,TRBJ2-7,CSVTHAASLYEQYF
TRBV10-3,NA,TRBJ1-2,CAIREQGSGYTF
TRBV7-2,NA,TRBJ1-1,CASSLTTWEAFF
TRBV28,NA,TRBJ2-3,CASRGPRGVSRYTQYF
TRBV5-1,NA,TRBJ1-1,CASSQGQGQAFF
TRBV5-6,NA,TRBJ2-2,CASSLGQGANTGELFF
TRBV7-2,NA,TRBJ1-6,CASSPQGANSPLHF
TRBV12-3/TRBV12-4,NA,TRBJ2-7,CASRRNQGREQYF
TRBV5-6,NA,TRBJ1-2,CASSPTGARNYGYTF
TRBV5-1,NA,TRBJ1-2,CASSIGYDGYTF